The next 29 T cell receptor beta chains were all read from a single sample in a study of blood T cell repertoires in COVID-19. Using immunoSEQ multiplex PCR, the repertoire was profiled, and TCRdb retains in-frame clones only, with some absent. In the table there are around 67,000 clones, 82% of which are singletons. Sequencing was done on a sample of peripheral blood. The receptors were gathered from a man aged 80 or over with active COVID-19.

The rearrangement uses TRBV5-1 and TRBJ2-3; 12 bases agree with TRBD2. The germline V gene encodes CDR1 SGHRS and CDR2 YFSETQ. The CDR3 sequence is 15 residues long. Trimming cost V 5 bases and J 2 bases; bases outside gene matches: 3. CDR3 residues: CASRGTSGYTDTQYF. CDR3 sequence (DNA): TGCGCCAGCAGGGGGACTAGCGGGTACACAGATACGCAGTATTTT. The complete variable domain, with remaining parts taken from reference TRBV5-1 and TRBJ2-3, reads KAGVTQTPRYLIKTRGQQVTLSCSPISGHRSVSWYQQTPGQGLQFLFEYFSETQRNKGNFPGRFSGRQFSNSRSEMNVSTLELGDSALYLCASRGTSGYTDTQYFGPGTRLTVL.

This clone was found many times. This rearrangement joins TRBV18 to TRBJ1-2; no clear D. Trimming removed 5 bases at V and 4 bases at J, with 8 bases between. The CDR3 has 12 amino acids. Germline V CDR1 and CDR2: KGHSH, LQKENI. CDR3 loop: CASSGNVYGYTF. The CDR3 bases are TGTGCCAGCTCAGGCAATGTCTATGGCTACACCTTC.

V usage is TRBV25-1 and J usage is TRBJ1-1; 8 positions agree with TRBD1. CDR3 size: 15 residues. CDR1 is MGHDK, CDR2 SYGVNS, per germline. V lost 1 base to trimming and J lost 4 bases; unmatched junction nucleotides: 5. The CDR3 reads CASSESPGGSTEAFF. The CDR3 DNA reads TGTGCCAGCAGTGAATCTCCAGGGGGCTCCACTGAAGCTTTCTTT.

This rearrangement joins TRBV19 to TRBJ2-1; maybe TRBD1 (5 bases). The V end lost 3 bases, the J end lost 4 bases, and 10 bases lay between the germline ends. Germline assignment: CDR1 LNHDA and CDR2 SQIVND (reference sequence). The CDR3 length is 14 residues. The CDR3 DNA follows: TGTGCCAGTAGTATTGCGAGACAGTACAATGAGCAGTTCTTC. It is translated as CASSIARQYNEQFF.

V and J are TRBV6-5 and TRBJ2-1, with 10 bases matching TRBD2. The trim removed 8 bases at V and 6 bases at J, leaving 10 bases unmatched. CDR1 is MNHEY, CDR2 SVGAGI, per germline. CDR3 length: 15 residues. The CDR3 DNA reads TGTGCCAGCGGGGCTGGAGCGGGAGGGGGCAATGAGCAGTTCTTC. This codes for CASGAGAGGGNEQFF.

This clone was picked up one time. V and J are TRBV6-5 and TRBJ2-7; no definite D call. The length of the CDR3 is 14 residues. CDR1 is MNHEY, CDR2 SVGAGI, per germline. V was trimmed by 4 bases and J by 5 bases, leaving 15 bases between them. The CDR3 loop reads CASSSKRGWDEQYF. CDR3 nucleotide sequence: TGTGCCAGCAGTTCCAAGCGTGGATGGGACGAGCAGTACTTC.

The V call is TRBV5-1, the J call TRBJ2-3; 12 bases are a match to TRBD2. Germline V gives CDR1 SGHRS, CDR2 YFSETQ. This CDR3 has 16 residues. J gave up 5 bases and V 4 bases, and 8 bases lay outside the gene matches. The CDR3 sequence: CASSPGTSGLRDTQYF. The CDR3 DNA reads as TGCGCCAGCAGCCCGGGGACTAGCGGGCTGCGAGATACGCAGTATTTT.

This clone was seen a handful of times. The chain uses TRBV5-5 and TRBJ2-7, with D perhaps TRBD1 (6 bases). CDR3 length: 14 residues. Looked up from germline, CDR1 is SGHKS and CDR2 is YYEKEE (reference sequence). The V end lost 4 bases, the J end lost 2 bases, and 13 bases lay between the germline ends. The CDR3 sequence is CASSGTGFAYEQYF. Here the CDR3 DNA reads TGTGCCAGCAGCGGAACAGGGTTCGCCTACGAGCAGTACTTC.

The rearrangement joins TRBV9 to TRBJ2-3; the match to TRBD2 covers 10 bases. Germline loops: CDR1 SGDLS, CDR2 YYNGEE. The CDR3 is 15 amino acids. Losses at the gene ends were 0 bases for V and 6 bases for J; bases not matched to a gene: 4. This CDR3 is CASSVGTSGVDTQYF. CDR3 bases: TGTGCCAGCAGCGTAGGGACTAGCGGTGTGGATACGCAGTATTTT.

V usage is TRBV6-5 and J usage is TRBJ2-3; TRBD2 might be the D (6 bases). CDR1 MNHEY and CDR2 SVGAGI come from the germline V gene. CDR3 length: 12 amino acids. Trimming cost V 6 bases and J 6 bases, with 10 bases left between them. The DNA for the CDR3 is TGTGCCAGCAGACTACGGGGGGATACGCAGTATTTT. Translated, it gives CASRLRGDTQYF.

The rearrangement uses TRBV3-1 (or the pseudogene TRBV3-2) and TRBJ2-1, with TRBD2 identical over 15 bases. J was trimmed by 4 bases and V by 5 bases; bases with no gene match: 9. The CDR3 consists of 18 residues. In germline, CDR1 is LGHDT, CDR2 YNNKEL (reference sequence). DNA for the CDR3: TGTGCCAGCAGCAAGGGGACTAGCGGGGGGACCGATTACAATGAGCAGTTCTTC. Its translation: CASSKGTSGGTDYNEQFF.

V is TRBV28 and J is TRBJ2-3; 14 bases are a match to TRBD2. Germline CDR1 MDHEN, CDR2 SYDVKM. After removal of 9 bases from V and 5 bases from J, the junction contained 10 bases not matched to a gene. The CDR3 is 16 residues long. This CDR3 is CASLETSGRAVDTQYF. CDR3 nucleotides: TGTGCCAGTCTGGAGACTAGCGGGAGGGCGGTAGATACGCAGTATTTT.

The CDR3 is CASSLATGSNYGYTF. The CDR3 nucleotides are TGTGCCAGCTCACTAGCGACAGGGTCAAACTATGGCTACACCTTC. The chain joins TRBV18 to TRBJ1-2; 7 nucleotides align to TRBD1. The CDR3 sequence is 15 residues long. V dropped 4 bases and J dropped 2; count of bases not matched to a gene: 7. Germline loops: CDR1 KGHSH, CDR2 LQKENI. The complete variable domain, with remaining parts taken from reference TRBV18 and TRBJ1-2, reads NAGVMQNPRHLVRRRGQEARLRCSPMKGHSHVYWYRQLPEEGLKFMVYLQKENIIDESGMPKERFSAEFPKEGPSILRIQQVVRGDSAAYFCASSLATGSNYGYTFGSGTRLTVV.

The CDR3 bases are TGTGCCAGCAGCCCCGGACAGGGACCCTACGAGCAGTACTTC. Amino acids: CASSPGQGPYEQYF. This rearrangement joins TRBV7-9 to TRBJ2-7, with 8 bases matching TRBD1. The length of the CDR3 is 14 residues. V gave up 5 bases and J gave up 2 bases; unmatched junction bases: 5. Germline lookup yields CDR1 SEHNR and CDR2 FQNEAQ (reference sequence).

This clone occurred once. This chain joins TRBV7-2 and TRBJ2-7; D possibly corresponds to TRBD2 (5 bases). The V gene lost 3 bases and the J gene lost 0 bases, with 9 bases spanning the gap. The CDR3 runs to 14 residues. CDR1 is SGHTA, CDR2 FQGNSA, per germline. CDR3 in amino acids: CASSFERNSYEQYF. In DNA form, the CDR3 reads TGTGCCAGCAGCTTCGAGCGGAACTCCTACGAGCAGTACTTC.

The chain joins TRBV7-9 to TRBJ1-1, with TRBD1 matching 10 bases. The germline V gene has CDR1 SEHNR and CDR2 FQNEAQ (reference sequence). J gave up 4 bases and V 4 bases, and 9 bases lay outside the gene matches. The CDR3 has 16 residues. The CDR3 DNA reads TGTGCCAGCAGCTCGCCGGGACAGGGGTTTGGCACTGAAGCTTTCTTT. Its protein is CASSSPGQGFGTEAFF.

The rearrangement uses TRBV18 and TRBJ1-5; TRBD1 might be the D (5 bases). CDR1 is KGHSH and CDR2 is LQKENI in the germline V gene. The V and J ends lost 0 bases and 6 bases respectively, with 12 bases between them. This CDR3 comprises 15 residues. CDR3 sequence: CASSPPNQGAQPQHF. CDR3 bases: TGTGCCAGCTCACCACCTAATCAGGGCGCTCAGCCCCAGCATTTT.

This chain uses TRBV20-1 with TRBJ2-7; 8 positions agree with TRBD1. This CDR3 is 14 amino acids long. V lost 3 bases, J lost 2 bases, and 6 bases stayed unmatched. Germline CDR1 DFQATT, CDR2 SNEGSKA (reference sequence). The DNA for the CDR3 is TGCAGTGCTAGTGACAGGGGCGACACCTACGAGCAGTACTTC. Protein sequence: CSASDRGDTYEQYF.

Only a few counts were recorded for this clone. This rearrangement joins TRBV7-2 to TRBJ1-1; D gene ambiguous. CDR3 length equals 15 residues. V was cut by 4 bases and J by 1 base, with 13 bases left in between. Looked up from germline, CDR1 is SGHTA and CDR2 is FQGNSA. The CDR3 loop reads CASSYLLRRNTEAFF. As DNA, the CDR3 is TGTGCCAGCAGCTATTTATTGCGGAGGAACACTGAAGCTTTCTTT.

With regard to this clone: One junction end does not reproduce the germline sequence, and a read error may be involved. V gene TRBV7-7 combines with J gene TRBJ2-1; 8 bases align to TRBD2. The CDR3 runs to 13 residues. CDR1 is SSHAT, CDR2 FNYEAQ, per germline (reference sequence). The CDR3 region is CASSLEIAGKQFF. The CDR3 bases are TGTGCTAGCAGCTTAGAGATAGCGGGGAAGCAGTTCTTC.

The genes are TRBV19 and TRBJ2-2; TRBD1 matches 10 bases. The CDR3 contains 15 residues. Germline V CDR1 and CDR2: LNHDA, SQIVND (reference sequence). Trimming took 4 bases from V and 6 from J; bases not matched to a gene: 5. In nucleotides, the CDR3 is TGTGCCAGTAGTAGACCAGGGACAGGGGCCGGGGAGCTGTTTTTT. Encoded protein: CASSRPGTGAGELFF.

The chain is built from TRBV19 and TRBJ1-1; weak D call: TRBD1 (6 bases). Trimming took off 6 bases at V and 2 bases at J, with 13 bases between the two ends. CDR3 length equals 14 residues. CDR1 is LNHDA and CDR2 is SQIVND in the germline V gene (reference sequence). The CDR3 is CASRYGQTNTEAFF. CDR3 DNA: TGTGCCAGTAGATACGGACAGACCAACACTGAAGCTTTCTTT.

This clone appeared a single time. The gene calls are TRBV5-4 and TRBJ2-3; 9 nucleotides match TRBD2. The CDR3 has 16 residues. V lost 2 bases, J lost 3 bases, and 7 bases stayed unmatched. The V gene's germline CDR1 is SGHNT and CDR2 YYREEE (reference sequence). The CDR3 sequence is CASSFGASGVTDTQYF. CDR3 coding DNA: TGTGCCAGCAGCTTTGGCGCTAGCGGGGTTACAGATACGCAGTATTTT.

This clone was found a few times. V gene TRBV4-2 combines with J gene TRBJ1-5, with TRBD1 matching 8 bases. The trim removed 3 bases at V and 3 bases at J, leaving 4 bases unmatched. Per germline, CDR1 LGHNA and CDR2 YNFKEQ. The CDR3 has 15 residues. CDR3 region: CASSHEDRVNQPQHF. In DNA form, the CDR3 reads TGTGCCAGCAGCCACGAGGACAGGGTCAATCAGCCCCAGCATTTT.

This clone was seen more than once but under ten times. The chain has TRBV10-3 and TRBJ2-7; D perhaps matches TRBD1 (6 bases). The V and J ends lost 4 bases and 2 bases respectively, with 6 bases between them. The germline gives CDR1 ENHRY, CDR2 SYGVKD. This CDR3 has 12 amino acids. The CDR3 spells CAISAGAYEQYF. CDR3 nucleotides: TGTGCCATCAGTGCAGGGGCCTACGAGCAGTACTTC.

J is TRBJ1-2 and V is TRBV28, with D hard to call. Trimming pared 3 bases from V and 7 bases from J, leaving 12 bases between. Germline lookup yields CDR1 MDHEN and CDR2 SYDVKM. The CDR3 has 13 amino acids. Here the CDR3 reads CASSFPRGVGYTF. In DNA, the CDR3 is TGTGCCAGCAGTTTCCCCCGCGGGGTTGGCTACACCTTC.

The chain has TRBV7-9 and TRBJ2-7, with 8 bases lining up with TRBD1. Unmatched junction bases numbered 9, after V lost 5 bases and J lost 6 bases. Germline V CDR1 and CDR2: SEHNR, FQNEAQ (reference sequence). This CDR3 comprises 14 residues. CDR3 in DNA: TGTGCCAGCAGCATACAGGGGGTTTCAGGCGAGCAGTACTTC. This gives the protein CASSIQGVSGEQYF.

The chain recombines TRBV5-5 with TRBJ1-2; D is perhaps TRBD1 (6 bases). The CDR3 runs to 12 residues. The germline V gene has CDR1 SGHKS and CDR2 YYEKEE (reference sequence). Trimming shortened V by 4 bases and J by 9 bases, and 13 bases separated the two germline ends. The CDR3 spells CASSQTGTSYTF. CDR3 coding DNA: TGTGCCAGCAGCCAAACCGGGACAAGCTACACCTTC.

In nucleotides, the CDR3 is TGTGCCAGCAGCTTGGGGGACAGGATTCATTTT. It encodes CASSLGDRIHF. V is TRBV7-2 and J is TRBJ1-5; 8 bases match TRBD1. Germline V CDR1 and CDR2: SGHTA, FQGNSA. V trimming: 3 bases; J trimming: 16 bases; junction bases outside the gene matches: 5. The CDR3 is 11 residues long.